By proportion, the clone carrying this T cell receptor beta chain is medium-sized (0.01 to 0.1%). Clones were read by immunoSEQ multiplex PCR, and TCRdb kept only the in-frame ones, dropping some. The sample holds roughly 21,000 clones; 90% are singletons and the top ten take 16%. This specimen belongs to a study of PD-L1 blockade in urothelial cancer. Study as a whole: Every 3 weeks, patients received intravenous atezolizumab 1,200 mg, beginning 2014. Blood was evaluated 3 weeks (second dose) and 6 weeks after therapy began. T cells numbered a median of roughly 150,000 in the blood samples.

CDR3 length: 14 residues. CDR1 is LNHDA, CDR2 SQIVND, per germline (reference sequence). Trimming left V 7 bases short and J 2 bases short, with 15 bases between. The V and J genes are TRBV19 and TRBJ2-7; no clear D gene. The sample consisted of PBMCs, taken around atezolizumab (anti-PD-L1) treatment. This clonotype originated in an older woman with urothelial cancer. CDR3 loop: CASNNSPETYEQYF. The CDR3 DNA is TGTGCCAGTAATAATTCTCCGGAGACCTACGAGCAGTACTTC.